The clone carrying this T cell receptor (beta chain) came up a few times. Its cognate antigen is unknown. The source of the sample is a study of cytomegalovirus exposure and HLA in healthy donors. Study-wide points: Rare TCR sequences predominated, though certain public TCRs were found in many donors.

A multiplex PCR was run with 60 Vbeta primers and 13 Jbeta primers. Assay used: immunoSEQ multiplex PCR; TCRdb lists only in-frame clones, some missing. The table has roughly 150,000 clones, over 75% seen once. This receptor was taken from a male donor in good health and CMV-seronegative. The source material was PBMCs.

CDR3 in DNA: TGTGCCAGCAGCCCGGGGGATTGGCGGGAAAAACTGTTTTTT. Its protein is CASSPGDWREKLFF. This chain uses TRBV5-8 with TRBJ1-4; a weak D match, TRBD1 (5 bases). The V end was cut by 4 bases, the J end by 8 bases, with 15 bases between. In germline, CDR1 is SGHTS, CDR2 YDEGEE. The CDR3 is 14 residues long. Using reference TRBV5-8 and TRBJ1-4 for the parts outside the CDR3, the full variable domain is EAGVTQSPTHLIKTRGQQATLRCSPISGHTSVYWYQQALGLGLQFLLWYDEGEERNRGNFPPRFSGRQFPNYSSELNVNALELEDSALYLCASSPGDWREKLFFGSGTQLSVL.